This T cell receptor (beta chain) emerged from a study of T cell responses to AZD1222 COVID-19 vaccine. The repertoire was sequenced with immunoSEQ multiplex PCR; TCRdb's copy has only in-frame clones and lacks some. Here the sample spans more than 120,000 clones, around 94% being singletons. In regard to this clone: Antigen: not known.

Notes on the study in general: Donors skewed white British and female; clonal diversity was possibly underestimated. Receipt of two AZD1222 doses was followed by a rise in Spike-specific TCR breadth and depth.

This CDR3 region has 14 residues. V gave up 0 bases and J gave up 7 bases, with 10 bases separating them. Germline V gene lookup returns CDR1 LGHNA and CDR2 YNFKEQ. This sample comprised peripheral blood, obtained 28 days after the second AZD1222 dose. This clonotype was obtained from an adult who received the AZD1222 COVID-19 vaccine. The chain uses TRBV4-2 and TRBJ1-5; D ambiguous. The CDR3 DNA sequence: TGTGCCAGCAGCCAAGATGAGGCGGAACAGCCCCAGCATTTT. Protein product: CASSQDEAEQPQHF.